A selection of T cell receptor beta chains follows, all from one sample in a study of blood T cell repertoires in COVID-19. Profiled with immunoSEQ multiplex PCR; TCRdb holds only in-frame clones, not every one. Here the sample spans 100,000 or so clones, about 90% being singletons. Sequenced input: peripheral blood. Receptor source: a human donor in a cohort sampled during active COVID-19. The CDR3 runs from the conserved cysteine through the conserved F or W. The order of the fields is J gene, clone size, V gene, CDR3 length, D gene, CDR3 DNA, CDR3 protein. The D gene is left open where the match is weak. Size is omitted from some rows. Given values are once, few, many or a class for expanded clones.

TRBJ1-6	few	TRBV5-1	14	-	TGCGCCAGCAGCTTCCAACTTAATAATTCACCCCTCCACTTT	CASSFQLNNSPLHF
TRBJ1-5	-	TRBV6-2/TRBV6-3	16	-	TGTGCCAGCAGTTACTCTGCCCCAGGGGGCAATCAGCCCCAGCATTTT	CASSYSAPGGNQPQHF
TRBJ2-6	many	TRBV6-5	15	-	TGTGCCAGCGACCGACAGGACTCTGGGGCCAACGTCCTGACTTTC	CASDRQDSGANVLTF
TRBJ2-7	-	TRBV3-1/TRBV3-2	16	TRBD1	TGTGCCAGCAGCCAAGATCCTGGGACAGGGGGCGACGAGCAGTACTTC	CASSQDPGTGGDEQYF
TRBJ1-5	-	TRBV15	15	TRBD1	TGTGCCACCAGCACAGACAGGGAGGGCAATCAGCCCCAGCATTTT	CATSTDREGNQPQHF
TRBJ2-2	-	TRBV11-3	16	-	TGTGCCAGCAGCGCCCGGACTGGAACGAACACCGGGGAGCTGTTTTTT	CASSARTGTNTGELFF
TRBJ2-3	-	TRBV5-1	14	-	TGCGCCAGCAGCTTGTCTCGGCAGGTGGATACGCAGTATTTT	CASSLSRQVDTQYF
TRBJ2-2	-	TRBV27	17	-	TGTGCCAGCAGTTTATCACCGGGAGTAACGAACACCGGGGAGCTGTTTTTT	CASSLSPGVTNTGELFF
TRBJ1-5	-	TRBV7-2	18	TRBD1	TGTGCCAGCAGCTCGACAGGGGAGGGATTCTTGGGCAATCAGCCCCAGCATTTT	CASSSTGEGFLGNQPQHF
TRBJ2-7	-	TRBV4-1	19	TRBD2	TGCGCCAGTTCGAACGATGTTACTAGCGGGCGGCGGATCTCCTACGAGCAGTACTTC	CASSNDVTSGRRISYEQYF
TRBJ1-6	once	TRBV7-8	12	TRBD1	TGTGCCGTAGGACAGGCTTGGTCACCCCTCCACTTT	CAVGQAWSPLHF
TRBJ1-2	-	TRBV6-5	13	-	TGTGCCAGCACTTTGAACAGGGTTCGCGGCTACACCTTC	CASTLNRVRGYTF
TRBJ1-5	-	TRBV3-1/TRBV3-2	14	-	TGTGCCAGCAGCCAAGTGCCAGGCAATCAGCCCCAGCATTTT	CASSQVPGNQPQHF
TRBJ1-4	-	TRBV12-3/TRBV12-4	12	-	TGTGCCAGCAGTTTTTATCAGGAAAAACTGTTTTTT	CASSFYQEKLFF
TRBJ2-1	-	TRBV19	13	TRBD2	TGTGCCAGTAGTTCCCAAGGGCGGGAGAAGGTGTTCTTC	CASSSQGREKVFF
TRBJ2-3	-	TRBV30	15	TRBD1	TGTGCCTGGAGGAGGGGGCAGGGTAACGCAGATACGCAGTATTTT	CAWRRGQGNADTQYF
TRBJ1-1	few	TRBV5-1	13	-	TGCGCCAGCAGCCCCGGGGAGGGAGTAATACAATTCTTT	CASSPGEGVIQFF
TRBJ1-1	-	TRBV5-4	13	-	TGTGCCAGCAGCTGGGCCAGGGACACTGAAGCCTTCTTT	CASSWARDTEAFF
TRBJ1-5	-	TRBV28	15	TRBD1	TGTGCCAGCAGTCCGTCCGGGACAGGCAATCAGCCCCAGCATTTT	CASSPSGTGNQPQHF
TRBJ2-4	-	TRBV6-6	14	TRBD1	TGTGCCAGCAGGGGGACAGAAAAGAAAAACATTCAGTACTTC	CASRGTEKKNIQYF
TRBJ2-1	-	TRBV7-3	15	-	TGTGCCAGCAGCTTTGGGGAGAGCTCCTACAATGAGCAGTTCTTC	CASSFGESSYNEQFF
TRBJ2-1	-	TRBV5-1	15	TRBD2	TGCGCCAGCAGCTTACTAGCGGGAGGGAACAATGAGCAGTTCTTC	CASSLLAGGNNEQFF
TRBJ2-7	-	TRBV5-8	16	TRBD2	TGTGCCAGCAGCCTAGCGGGAGGGCCTTCCTCCTACGAGCAGTACTTC	CASSLAGGPSSYEQYF
TRBJ1-2	-	TRBV19	14	TRBD1	TGTGCCAGTAATGAGCGGGCAGGGGGTTATGGCTACACCTTC	CASNERAGGYGYTF
TRBJ2-3	-	TRBV7-9	17	TRBD2	TGTGCCAGCAGCTTTAGCGTCCTAGCGGGAGGAGGAGATACGCAGTATTTT	CASSFSVLAGGGDTQYF
TRBJ2-1	-	TRBV12-3/TRBV12-4	12	-	TGTGCCAGCAGTTTTCGGGAAAGGGAGCAGTTCTTC	CASSFREREQFF
TRBJ2-2	-	TRBV5-4	14	-	TGTGCCAGCAGCGATACGGGACTGACCGGGGAGCTGTTTTTT	CASSDTGLTGELFF
TRBJ1-1	once	TRBV10-1	14	TRBD1	TGCGCCAGCAGGAGGGGACAGATGAACACTGAAGCTTTCTTT	CASRRGQMNTEAFF
TRBJ1-1	-	TRBV27	15	-	TGTGCCAGCAGTTCCAGGACAGCCCCGAACACTGAAGCTTTCTTT	CASSSRTAPNTEAFF
TRBJ2-7	-	TRBV11-2	13	TRBD2	TGTGCCAGCAGCCCCGGACTAGCCTACGAGCAGTACTTC	CASSPGLAYEQYF
TRBJ2-7	-	TRBV11-2	16	-	TGTGCCAGCAGACCGATCCGGGCAGGGCGCCCCTACGAGCAGTACTTC	CASRPIRAGRPYEQYF
TRBJ2-1	-	TRBV2	14	TRBD1	TGTGCCAGCAGTGATCTAGGGACAGGGTCAGGACAGTTCTTC	CASSDLGTGSGQFF
TRBJ2-3	-	TRBV24-1	13	TRBD2	TGTGCCACCAGTGATCTGACTAGCTTGGCGCAGTATTTT	CATSDLTSLAQYF
TRBJ2-6	-	TRBV19	15	-	TGTGCCAGTAGTATAGCGAGGGCTGGGGCCAACGTCCTGACTTTC	CASSIARAGANVLTF
TRBJ1-4	-	TRBV5-1	16	-	TGCGCCAGCAGCTTGCGAGGCCAGGGGTATAATGAAAAACTGTTTTTT	CASSLRGQGYNEKLFF
TRBJ1-5	-	TRBV6-6	15	-	TGTGCCAGCAGCGGTTTAGTGAATAGCAATCAGCCCCAGCATTTT	CASSGLVNSNQPQHF
TRBJ2-6	-	TRBV5-1	16	-	TGCGCCAGCAGCTTGGTTGAGGGTTCAGGGGCCAACGTCCTGACTTTC	CASSLVEGSGANVLTF
TRBJ2-5	-	TRBV7-7	15	TRBD2	TGTGCCAGCAGCCGGACTAGCGGAACCCAAGAGACCCAGTACTTC	CASSRTSGTQETQYF
TRBJ2-1	-	TRBV28	16	TRBD2	TGTGCCAGCAGTTTGGTCGGACTAGCGGGTTACAATGAGCAGTTCTTC	CASSLVGLAGYNEQFF
TRBJ1-2	-	TRBV28	15	-	TGTGCCAGCAACCTCCCGATGGGGGGAAACTATGGCTACACCTTC	CASNLPMGGNYGYTF
TRBJ2-7	-	TRBV5-1	11	-	TGCGCCAGCAGGAGAGACTACGAGCAGTACTTC	CASRRDYEQYF
TRBJ1-4	-	TRBV25-1	13	-	TGTGCCAGCAGTGCCGGGTTTGCTGAAAAACTGTTTTTT	CASSAGFAEKLFF
TRBJ1-1	-	TRBV28	14	-	TGTGCCAGCATCCAGGAGGGGACGGTCACTGAAGCTTTCTTT	CASIQEGTVTEAFF
TRBJ2-7	-	TRBV3-1/TRBV3-2	15	TRBD2	TGTGCCAGCAGCCCAGGGACTAGCGACTGGAGCGAGCAGTACTTC	CASSPGTSDWSEQYF
TRBJ2-5	-	TRBV7-2	13	-	TGTGCCAGCAGCTTAACATATCAAGAGACCCAGTACTTC	CASSLTYQETQYF